Shown below are 16 T cell receptor beta chains from a single sample sequenced in a study of cytomegalovirus exposure and HLA in healthy donors. The PCR used 60 Vbeta and 13 Jbeta primers. The method was immunoSEQ multiplex PCR; TCRdb's version includes in-frame clones alone and lacks a portion of them. The sample yields some 120,000 clones, 81% seen once. The sample taken for sequencing was PBMCs. Receptors originate from a middle-aged woman in good health and CMV-seronegative.

J is TRBJ2-3 and V is TRBV28, with a tentative D call TRBD2 (6 bases). The CDR3 is made up of 14 amino acids. Trimming removed 8 bases from V and 3 bases from J, with 15 bases in between. Germline assignment: CDR1 MDHEN and CDR2 SYDVKM. The CDR3 is CASGRPRSTDTQYF. CDR3 DNA: TGTGCCAGCGGGAGGCCGAGGTCTACAGATACGCAGTATTTT.

This rearrangement joins TRBV9 to TRBJ1-1, with D hard to call. V dropped 0 bases and J dropped 0 bases, with 9 bases sitting between them. From germline, CDR1 is SGDLS and CDR2 YYNGEE. The CDR3 is 15 amino acids. The CDR3 sequence is CASSVDTSVNTEAFF. The CDR3 bases are TGTGCCAGCAGCGTAGACACGAGCGTGAACACTGAAGCTTTCTTT. Supplemented by reference TRBV9 and TRBJ1-1, the full variable domain reads DSGVTQTPKHLITATGQRVTLRCSPRSGDLSVYWYQQSLDQGLQFLIQYYNGEERAKGNILERFSAQQFPDLHSELNLSSLELGDSALYFCASSVDTSVNTEAFFGQGTRLTVV.

This clone was picked up one time. V and J are TRBV28 and TRBJ1-5; D possibly corresponds to TRBD1 (6 bases). V dropped 7 bases and J dropped 1 base, with 14 bases sitting between them. This CDR3 is built from 15 residues. Germline V gives CDR1 MDHEN, CDR2 SYDVKM. As DNA, the CDR3 is TGTGCCAGCACAAACTACAGGGTGAGCAATCAGCCCCAGCATTTT. It codes for CASTNYRVSNQPQHF. Based on the CDR3 plus reference TRBV28 and TRBJ1-5, the full variable domain is DVKVTQSSRYLVKRTGEKVFLECVQDMDHENMFWYRQDPGLGLRLIYFSYDVKMKEKGDIPEGYSVSREKKERFSLILESASTNQTSMYLCASTNYRVSNQPQHFGDGTRLSIL.

This chain links TRBV7-8 with TRBJ1-1, with unresolved D. The CDR3 length is 18 residues. Germline V CDR1 and CDR2: SGHVS, FQNEAQ. Trimming stripped 2 bases from V and 2 bases from J, with 21 bases between. The CDR3 region is CASSLFRAASDPNTEAFF. DNA for the CDR3: TGTGCCAGCAGCTTATTTCGTGCAGCCAGCGACCCAAACACTGAAGCTTTCTTT.

The DNA of the CDR3 is TGTGCCAGCAGTATTAGGACAGGCGTAAACACTGAAGCTTTCTTT. Its protein is CASSIRTGVNTEAFF. The V call is TRBV5-6, the J call TRBJ1-1; 7 nucleotides align to TRBD1. CDR3 size: 15 residues. Losses at the gene ends were 5 bases for V and 2 bases for J; bases not matched to a gene: 9. CDR1 and CDR2 from the germline V gene are SGHDT and YYEEEE.

The V gene is TRBV7-8, the J gene TRBJ2-3; TRBD2 agrees at 13 bases. V shed 4 bases, J shed 5 bases, and the junction held 9 bases outside the gene matches. The germline gives CDR1 SGHVS, CDR2 FQNEAQ. CDR3 length equals 17 residues. Here the CDR3 DNA reads TGTGCCAGCAGCTCCACTAGCGGGGGGGCAGGGGGAGATACGCAGTATTTT. Its protein is CASSSTSGGAGGDTQYF.

This chain uses TRBV6-1 with TRBJ2-7; 7 bases map to TRBD2. The germline CDR1 and CDR2 sequences are MNHNS and SASEGT. The CDR3 length is 15 residues. V gave up 6 bases and J gave up 3 bases; unmatched junction bases: 11. CDR3 nucleotide sequence: TGTGCCAGCAGCCCCAGCAGGTGGGGGGGCTACGAGCAGTACTTC. Protein: CASSPSRWGGYEQYF.

The V call is TRBV5-8, the J call TRBJ1-5, with 8 bases that match TRBD1. CDR1 SGHTS and CDR2 YDEGEE come from the germline V gene. This CDR3 region has 15 residues. Unmatched junction bases numbered 7, after V lost 5 bases and J lost 3 bases. The CDR3 DNA follows: TGTGCCAGCAGTTACCCGGACAGGGTCAATCAGCCCCAGCATTTT. Protein sequence: CASSYPDRVNQPQHF.

The chain has TRBV7-2 and TRBJ2-1; D gene uncertain. Germline V gives CDR1 SGHTA, CDR2 FQGNSA. V lost 5 bases to trimming and J lost 3 bases, with 8 bases between them. There are 13 residues in the CDR3. CDR3 protein: CASSLRSYNEQFF. As DNA, the CDR3 is TGTGCCAGCAGCCTTCGCAGCTACAATGAGCAGTTCTTC.

The chain joins TRBV6-5 to TRBJ2-7; 8 bases agree with TRBD1. The CDR3 is 14 amino acids. The V gene end was trimmed by 6 bases and the J gene end by 1 base; junction bases not matched to a gene: 5. Germline lookup yields CDR1 MNHEY and CDR2 SVGAGI. CDR3 sequence reads: CASRGTGGSYEQYF. The CDR3 DNA is TGTGCCAGCAGGGGGACAGGAGGATCCTACGAGCAGTACTTC.

The genes are TRBV5-1 and TRBJ2-7; 9 positions agree with TRBD2. The junction had 6 bases not matched to a gene; V was cut back by 0 bases and J by 2 bases. CDR3 length: 16 amino acids. Germline-derived CDR1 and CDR2 are SGHRS and YFSETQ. CDR3 residues: CASSLAGASGTYEQYF. In nucleotides, the CDR3 is TGCGCCAGCAGCTTGGCCGGGGCTAGCGGGACCTACGAGCAGTACTTC.

The chain couples TRBV9 to TRBJ2-3; tentatively, D is TRBD2 (6 bases). Germline V lookup: CDR1 SGDLS, CDR2 YYNGEE. Trimming took off 4 bases at V and 6 bases at J, with 15 bases between the two ends. The CDR3 loop spans 14 amino acids. The CDR3 loop is CASSLGGARDTQYF. The CDR3 region has the DNA TGTGCCAGCAGCCTCGGCGGGGCCCGGGATACGCAGTATTTT.

This chain connects TRBV7-2 to TRBJ1-2; D perhaps matches TRBD1 (5 bases). V dropped 2 bases and J dropped 0 bases, with 10 bases sitting between them. Germline lookup yields CDR1 SGHTA and CDR2 FQGNSA. CDR3 length: 15 residues. CDR3 DNA: TGTGCCAGCAGCTTACCCCAGGGTCCTAACTATGGCTACACCTTC. It yields the protein CASSLPQGPNYGYTF.

The chain joins TRBV5-8 to TRBJ1-2, with 7 positions matching TRBD1. The CDR3 loop spans 13 amino acids. Unmatched junction bases numbered 3, after V lost 4 bases and J lost 3 bases. Germline V gives CDR1 SGHTS, CDR2 YDEGEE. CDR3 amino acids: CASSRDRDYGYTF. CDR3 sequence (DNA): TGTGCCAGCAGCCGAGACAGGGACTATGGCTACACCTTC. Based on the CDR3 plus reference TRBV5-8 and TRBJ1-2, the full variable domain is EAGVTQSPTHLIKTRGQQATLRCSPISGHTSVYWYQQALGLGLQFLLWYDEGEERNRGNFPPRFSGRQFPNYSSELNVNALELEDSALYLCASSRDRDYGYTFGSGTRLTVV.

This chain connects TRBV9 to TRBJ1-1; no definite D call. Between the trimmed V and J ends, which lost 3 bases and 1 base, there was a span of 10 bases. Germline-derived CDR1 and CDR2 are SGDLS and YYNGEE. The CDR3 sequence is 14 residues long. The chain's CDR3 is CASSATSGNTEAFF. The DNA for the CDR3 is TGTGCCAGCAGCGCGACCAGCGGGAACACTGAAGCTTTCTTT.

J is TRBJ2-1 and V is TRBV7-9; the D gene is possibly TRBD1 (6 bases). The CDR3 is made up of 12 amino acids. Trimming took off 4 bases at V and 12 bases at J, with 13 bases between the two ends. CDR1 SEHNR and CDR2 FQNEAQ come from the germline V gene (reference sequence). CDR3: CASSWDTRMQFF. In DNA, the CDR3 is TGTGCCAGCAGCTGGGACACGAGGATGCAGTTCTTC.